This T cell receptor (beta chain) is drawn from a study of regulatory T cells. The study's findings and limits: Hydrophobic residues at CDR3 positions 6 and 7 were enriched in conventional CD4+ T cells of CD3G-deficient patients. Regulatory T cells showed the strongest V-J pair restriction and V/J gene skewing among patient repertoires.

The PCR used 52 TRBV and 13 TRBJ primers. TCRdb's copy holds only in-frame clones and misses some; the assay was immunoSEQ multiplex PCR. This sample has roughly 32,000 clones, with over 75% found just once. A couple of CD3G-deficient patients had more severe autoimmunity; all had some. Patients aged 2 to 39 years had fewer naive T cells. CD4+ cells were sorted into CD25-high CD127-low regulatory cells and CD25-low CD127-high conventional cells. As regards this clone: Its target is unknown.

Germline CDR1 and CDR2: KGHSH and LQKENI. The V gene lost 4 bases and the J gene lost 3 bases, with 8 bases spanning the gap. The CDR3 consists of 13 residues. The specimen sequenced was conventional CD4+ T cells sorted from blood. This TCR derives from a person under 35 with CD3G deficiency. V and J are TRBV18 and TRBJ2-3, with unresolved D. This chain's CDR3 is CASSRSATDTQYF. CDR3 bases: TGTGCCAGCTCACGGTCCGCGACAGATACGCAGTATTTT.